The clone carrying this T cell receptor (beta chain) was counted a single time. Its antigen is unidentified. This entry comes from a study of cytomegalovirus exposure and HLA in healthy donors. Study-wide results and caveats: Later analysis indicated greater clonal expansion among HLA-associated TCR beta chains than among equally common other chains.

Germline V gene lookup returns CDR1 SGHAT and CDR2 FQNNGV. There are 16 residues in the CDR3. V lost 7 bases to trimming and J lost 2 bases, with 20 bases between them. The PCR contained 60 Vbeta and 13 Jbeta primers. Assay: immunoSEQ multiplex PCR; the TCRdb copy retains only in-frame clones and omits some. The sample lists fewer than 250,000 clones; roughly 87% were seen once. The chain carries TRBV11-2 and TRBJ2-5; possibly TRBD2 for D (6 bases). This receptor was taken from a boy younger than 10 in good health and CMV-seronegative. The sample taken for sequencing was PBMCs. The CDR3, as DNA: TGTGCCAGCACCCCCCGGACCCTAGCGAATCAAGAGACCCAGTACTTC. Translation: CASTPRTLANQETQYF.